A single sample gave rise to the 13 T cell receptor beta chains below, sequenced in a study of beta chain features in type 1 diabetes. General observations from the study: Shorter TCRB CDR3s, moderately but significantly so, were found in Type 1 diabetes patients in all four CD4+ subsets.

These receptors' targets are unknown. Expressed TCRB transcripts were sequenced, since all the RNA that had been isolated was reverse transcribed. The repertoire was sequenced with immunoSEQ multiplex PCR; TCRdb's copy has only in-frame clones and lacks some. The sample includes about 160,000 clones, around 8.4% of them seen just once. Sequenced material: central memory CD4+ T cells from blood. The source of these receptors is a woman aged 18-29 years with type 1 diabetes.

This clone showed up just a few times. The chain combines TRBV28 with TRBJ1-2, with D possibly being TRBD1 (6 bases). This CDR3 region has 13 residues. Germline V gives CDR1 MDHEN, CDR2 SYDVKM. V was trimmed by 7 bases and J by 5 bases, leaving 14 bases between them. For the CDR3, the DNA is TGTGCCAGCAACAACCAGGGGTCTTATGGCTACACCTTC. It specifies CASNNQGSYGYTF.

The chain is built from TRBV5-4 and TRBJ2-2; 8 bases are a match to TRBD2. The germline V gene encodes CDR1 SGHNT and CDR2 YYREEE (reference sequence). The CDR3 spans 16 residues. J was trimmed by 0 bases and V by 0 bases; bases with no gene match: 1. Here the CDR3 reads CASSLGLASNTGELFF. The CDR3 DNA is TGTGCCAGCAGCTTGGGACTAGCGTCGAACACCGGGGAGCTGTTTTTT.

There are a few counts of this clone. V is TRBV11-2 and J is TRBJ1-2; 8 bases are a match to TRBD1. V lost 2 bases and J lost 4; bases outside the gene matches: 6. The CDR3 is 15 amino acids. Looked up from germline, CDR1 is SGHAT and CDR2 is FQNNGV. The CDR3 nucleotides read TGTGCCAGCAGCTTATCCCAGGGGGCAGGCTATGGCTACACCTTC. As protein: CASSLSQGAGYGYTF. The complete variable domain, with remaining parts taken from reference TRBV11-2 and TRBJ1-2, reads EAGVAQSPRYKIIEKRQSVAFWCNPISGHATLYWYQQILGQGPKLLIQFQNNGVVDDSQLPKDRFSAERLKGVDSTLKIQPAKLEDSAVYLCASSLSQGAGYGYTFGSGTRLTVV.

This chain connects TRBV7-2 to TRBJ2-5; 8 bases map to TRBD1. J gave up 5 bases and V 3 bases, and 5 bases lay outside the gene matches. The CDR3 extends over 14 amino acids. The germline gives CDR1 SGHTA, CDR2 FQGNSA. The CDR3 coding sequence is TGTGCCAGCAGCTTGCAGGGGGCAGCGGAGACCCAGTACTTC. Encoded protein: CASSLQGAAETQYF.

This clone was picked up a small number of times. The chain employs TRBV29-1 and TRBJ1-1; D call uncertain. The V and J ends lost 1 base and 2 bases respectively, with 14 bases between them. The CDR3 is made up of 15 amino acids. The V gene's germline CDR1 is SQVTM and CDR2 ANQGSEA. The CDR3 spells CSVEGPGWLNTEAFF. CDR3 DNA sequence: TGCAGCGTTGAAGGCCCGGGATGGCTTAACACTGAAGCTTTCTTT.

The J gene is TRBJ1-2, the V gene TRBV25-1; TRBD1 aligns across 8 bases. The trim removed 6 bases at V and 7 bases at J, leaving 7 bases unmatched. The CDR3 sequence is 13 residues long. Germline CDR1 MGHDK, CDR2 SYGVNS. CDR3 region: CASREDRAGGYTF. In nucleotides, the CDR3 is TGTGCCAGCAGGGAGGACAGGGCGGGTGGCTACACCTTC.

This chain joins TRBV27 and TRBJ1-1, with D tentatively TRBD1 (6 bases). The CDR3 has 16 amino acids. Germline V CDR1 and CDR2: MNHEY, SMNVEV (reference sequence). Trimming removed 5 bases at V and 6 bases at J, with 22 bases between. CDR3: CASSPWTVSNQAEAFF. DNA for the CDR3: TGTGCCAGCAGTCCTTGGACAGTCTCCAATCAGGCTGAAGCTTTCTTT.

The CDR3 bases are TGTGCCAGCAACTCGGGACAGGGAAATCAGCCCCAGCATTTT. Translated, it gives CASNSGQGNQPQHF. The chain combines TRBV6-5 with TRBJ1-5; 9 nucleotides align to TRBD1. CDR1 is MNHEY, CDR2 SVGAGI, per germline. This CDR3 has 14 residues. J was trimmed by 4 bases and V by 7 bases; bases with no gene match: 5.

J is TRBJ2-5 and V is TRBV2; D is ambiguous. Germline CDR1 reads SNHLY; CDR2 reads FYNNEI. The CDR3 has 12 amino acids. V was cut by 7 bases and J by 0 bases, with 6 bases left in between. The CDR3 loop is CASMRYQETQYF. As DNA, the CDR3 is TGTGCCAGCATGAGGTACCAAGAGACCCAGTACTTC.

The chain has TRBV18 and TRBJ2-1, with 11 positions matching TRBD2. This CDR3 comprises 16 residues. Trimming at V came to 0 bases and at J to 4 bases, leaving 2 bases not matched to a gene. Germline V gene lookup returns CDR1 KGHSH and CDR2 LQKENI. Here the CDR3 reads CASSPPGTSGYNEQFF. CDR3 sequence (DNA): TGTGCCAGCTCACCACCAGGGACTAGCGGTTACAATGAGCAGTTCTTC.

The rearrangement uses TRBV2 and TRBJ2-3; 16 bases are shared with TRBD2. The ends lost 6 bases at V and 4 bases at J; junction bases unmatched: 7. Germline V gene data show CDR1 as SNHLY and CDR2 as FYNNEI. CDR3 length equals 17 residues. The CDR3, as DNA: TGTGCCAGCAGGCCGGGACTAGCGGGAGGGGGTCCAGATACGCAGTATTTT. This encodes CASRPGLAGGGPDTQYF. The full variable domain, its missing parts supplied by reference TRBV2 and TRBJ2-3, is EPEVTQTPSHQVTQMGQEVILRCVPISNHLYFYWYRQILGQKVEFLVSFYNNEISEKSEIFDDQFSVERPDGSNFTLKIRSTKLEDSAMYFCASRPGLAGGGPDTQYFGPGTRLTVL.

The table lists this clone with a few counts. V gene TRBV4-1 combines with J gene TRBJ2-5; weak D call: TRBD2 (5 bases). The CDR3 is made up of 15 amino acids. Germline V CDR1 and CDR2: MGHRA, YSYEKL. With 0 bases removed from V and 7 bases from J, the gap between germline ends came to 15 bases. The CDR3 DNA follows: TGCGCCAGCAGCCAAGATTCCCTAGCTGATGGGACCCAGTACTTC. Its protein is CASSQDSLADGTQYF.

This clone was seen a few times. The gene calls are TRBV7-2 and TRBJ2-6; the D gene is possibly TRBD2 (5 bases). Germline V CDR1 and CDR2: SGHTA, FQGNSA. This CDR3 has 17 amino acids. The V and J ends lost 2 bases and 3 bases respectively, with 14 bases between them. Here the CDR3 DNA reads TGTGCCAGCAGCTTAAGGCTAGCCCCAGGTGGGGCCAACGTCCTGACTTTC. This encodes CASSLRLAPGGANVLTF. Combining the CDR3 with reference TRBV7-2 and TRBJ2-6 gives the whole variable domain GAGVSQSPSNKVTEKGKDVELRCDPISGHTALYWYRQSLGQGLEFLIYFQGNSAPDKSGLPSDRFSAERTGGSVSTLTIQRTQQEDSAVYLCASSLRLAPGGANVLTFGAGSRLTVL.